This T cell receptor (beta chain) was identified in a study of cytomegalovirus exposure and HLA in healthy donors. The CDR3 length is 15 residues. The trim removed 4 bases at V and 2 bases at J, leaving 4 bases unmatched. Germline-derived CDR1 and CDR2 are MDHEN and SYDVKM. The PCR employed 60 Vbeta primers together with 13 Jbeta primers. The assay was immunoSEQ multiplex PCR, and TCRdb's table has in-frame clones only and misses some. The table records about 190,000 clones, 60% to 80% of them present only once. The sequence was obtained from a woman aged 30 to 39 in good health and CMV-seropositive. V usage is TRBV28 and J usage is TRBJ2-5; 10 nucleotides match TRBD2. The specimen sequenced was PBMCs. The CDR3 here is CASSWTSGIQETQYF. For the CDR3, the DNA is TGTGCCAGCAGTTGGACTAGCGGTATTCAAGAGACCCAGTACTTC. Full variable domain (remainder filled in from reference TRBV28 and TRBJ2-5): DVKVTQSSRYLVKRTGEKVFLECVQDMDHENMFWYRQDPGLGLRLIYFSYDVKMKEKGDIPEGYSVSREKKERFSLILESASTNQTSMYLCASSWTSGIQETQYFGPGTRLLVL.